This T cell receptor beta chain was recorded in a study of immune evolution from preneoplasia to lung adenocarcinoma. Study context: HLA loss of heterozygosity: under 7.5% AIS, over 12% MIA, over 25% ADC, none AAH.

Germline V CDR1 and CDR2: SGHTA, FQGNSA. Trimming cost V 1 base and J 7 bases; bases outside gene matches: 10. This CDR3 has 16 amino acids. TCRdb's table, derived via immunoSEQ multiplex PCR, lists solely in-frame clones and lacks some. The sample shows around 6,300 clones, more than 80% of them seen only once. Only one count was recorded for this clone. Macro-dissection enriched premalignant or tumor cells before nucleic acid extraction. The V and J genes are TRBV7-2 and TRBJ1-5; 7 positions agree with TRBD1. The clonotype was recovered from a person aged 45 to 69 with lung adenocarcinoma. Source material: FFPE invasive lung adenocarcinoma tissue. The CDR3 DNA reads TGTGCCAGCAGCTTAGTAACGACAGGGCCCGAGCAGCCCCAGCATTTT. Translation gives CASSLVTTGPEQPQHF.